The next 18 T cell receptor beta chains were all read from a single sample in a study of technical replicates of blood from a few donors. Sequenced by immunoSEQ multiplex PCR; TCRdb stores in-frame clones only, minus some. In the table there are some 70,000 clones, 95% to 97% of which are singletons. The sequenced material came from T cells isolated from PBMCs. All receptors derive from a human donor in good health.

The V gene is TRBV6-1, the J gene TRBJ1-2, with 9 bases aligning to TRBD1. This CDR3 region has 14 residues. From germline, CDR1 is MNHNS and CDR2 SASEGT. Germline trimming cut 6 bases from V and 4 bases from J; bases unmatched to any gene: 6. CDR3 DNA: TGTGCCAGCAGACCGGGACAGGGATTCTATGGCTACACCTTC. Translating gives CASRPGQGFYGYTF.

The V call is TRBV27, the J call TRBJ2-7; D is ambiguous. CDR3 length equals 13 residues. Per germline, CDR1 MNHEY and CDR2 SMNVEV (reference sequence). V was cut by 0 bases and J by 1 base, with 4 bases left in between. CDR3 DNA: TGTGCCAGCAGTTTATCCCAGTCCTACGAGCAGTACTTC. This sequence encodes CASSLSQSYEQYF.

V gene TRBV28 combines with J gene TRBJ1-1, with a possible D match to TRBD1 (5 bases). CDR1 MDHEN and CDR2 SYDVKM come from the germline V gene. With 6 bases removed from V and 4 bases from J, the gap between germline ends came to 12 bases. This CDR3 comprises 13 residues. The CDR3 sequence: CASSQGHLTEAFF. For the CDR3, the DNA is TGTGCCAGCAGCCAAGGACACCTCACTGAAGCTTTCTTT.

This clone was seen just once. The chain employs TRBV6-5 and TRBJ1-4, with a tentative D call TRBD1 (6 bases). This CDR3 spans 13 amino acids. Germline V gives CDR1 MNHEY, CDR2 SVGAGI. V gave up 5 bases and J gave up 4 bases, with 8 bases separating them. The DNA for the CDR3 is TGTGCCAGCAGTGGACAGAATAATGAAAAACTGTTTTTT. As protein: CASSGQNNEKLFF.

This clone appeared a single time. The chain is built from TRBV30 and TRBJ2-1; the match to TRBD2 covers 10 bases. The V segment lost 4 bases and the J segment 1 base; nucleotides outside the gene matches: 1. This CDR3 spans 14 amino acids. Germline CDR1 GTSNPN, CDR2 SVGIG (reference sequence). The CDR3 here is CAWTSGSSYNEQFF. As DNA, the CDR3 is TGTGCCTGGACTAGCGGGAGTTCCTACAATGAGCAGTTCTTC.

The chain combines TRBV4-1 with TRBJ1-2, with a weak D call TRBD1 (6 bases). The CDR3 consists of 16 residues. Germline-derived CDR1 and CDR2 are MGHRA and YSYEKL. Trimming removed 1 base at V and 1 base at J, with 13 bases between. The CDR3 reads CASSQGAQGFNYGYTF. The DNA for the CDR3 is TGCGCCAGCAGCCAAGGTGCTCAGGGGTTTAACTATGGCTACACCTTC.

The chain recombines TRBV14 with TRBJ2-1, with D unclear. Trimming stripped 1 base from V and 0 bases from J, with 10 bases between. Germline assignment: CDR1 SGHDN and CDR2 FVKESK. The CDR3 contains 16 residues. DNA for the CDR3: TGTGCCAGCAGCCAAGGTAATGGAGCCTCCTACAATGAGCAGTTCTTC. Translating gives CASSQGNGASYNEQFF.

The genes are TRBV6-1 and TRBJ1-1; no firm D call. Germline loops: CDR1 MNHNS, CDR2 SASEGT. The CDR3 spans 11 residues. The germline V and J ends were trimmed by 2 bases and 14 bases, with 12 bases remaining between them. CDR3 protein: CASSEKFEFFF. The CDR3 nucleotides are TGTGCCAGCAGTGAAAAATTCGAGTTCTTCTTT.

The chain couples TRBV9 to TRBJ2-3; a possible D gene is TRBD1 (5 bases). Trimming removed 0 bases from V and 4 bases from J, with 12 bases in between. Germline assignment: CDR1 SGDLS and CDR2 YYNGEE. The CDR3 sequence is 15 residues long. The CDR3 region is CASSVDPGLPDTQYF. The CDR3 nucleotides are TGTGCCAGCAGCGTAGATCCAGGGCTGCCAGATACGCAGTATTTT. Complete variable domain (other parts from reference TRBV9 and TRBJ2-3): DSGVTQTPKHLITATGQRVTLRCSPRSGDLSVYWYQQSLDQGLQFLIQYYNGEERAKGNILERFSAQQFPDLHSELNLSSLELGDSALYFCASSVDPGLPDTQYFGPGTRLTVL.

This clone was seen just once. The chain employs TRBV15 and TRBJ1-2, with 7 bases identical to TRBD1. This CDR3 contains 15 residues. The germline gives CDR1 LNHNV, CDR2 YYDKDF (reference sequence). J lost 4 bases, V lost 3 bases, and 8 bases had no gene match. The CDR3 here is CATSRGQQLIYGYTF. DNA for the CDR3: TGTGCCACCAGCAGGGGACAGCAGTTAATCTATGGCTACACCTTC.

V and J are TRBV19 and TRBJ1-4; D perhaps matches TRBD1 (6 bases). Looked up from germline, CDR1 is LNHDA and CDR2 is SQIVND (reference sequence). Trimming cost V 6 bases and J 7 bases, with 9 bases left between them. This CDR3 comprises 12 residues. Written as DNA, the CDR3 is TGTGCCAGTAGACAGGGTTTTGAAAAACTGTTTTTT. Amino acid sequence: CASRQGFEKLFF.

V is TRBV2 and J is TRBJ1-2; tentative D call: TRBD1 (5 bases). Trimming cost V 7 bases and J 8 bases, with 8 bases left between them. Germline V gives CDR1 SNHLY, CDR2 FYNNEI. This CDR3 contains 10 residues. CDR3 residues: CASTPGGYTF. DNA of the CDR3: TGTGCCAGCACCCCAGGGGGCTACACCTTC.

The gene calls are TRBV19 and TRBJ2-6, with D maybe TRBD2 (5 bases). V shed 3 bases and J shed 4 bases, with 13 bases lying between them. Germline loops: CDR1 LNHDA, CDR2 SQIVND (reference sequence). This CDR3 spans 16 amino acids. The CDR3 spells CASSILRGSGANVLTF. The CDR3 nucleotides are TGTGCCAGTAGTATTCTCCGGGGATCGGGGGCCAACGTCCTGACTTTC.

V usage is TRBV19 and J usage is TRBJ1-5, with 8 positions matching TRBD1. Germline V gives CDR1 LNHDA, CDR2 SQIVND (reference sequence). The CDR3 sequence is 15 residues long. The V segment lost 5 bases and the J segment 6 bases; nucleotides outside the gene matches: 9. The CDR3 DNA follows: TGTGCCAGTAGTGCGGGACAGGTTTTAGGTCAGCCCCAGCATTTT. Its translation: CASSAGQVLGQPQHF.

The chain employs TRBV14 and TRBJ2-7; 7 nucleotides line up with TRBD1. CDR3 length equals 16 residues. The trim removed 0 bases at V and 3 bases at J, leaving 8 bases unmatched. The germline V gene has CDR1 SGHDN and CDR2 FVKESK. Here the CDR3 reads CASSQDRGQLLYEQYF. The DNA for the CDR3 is TGTGCCAGCAGCCAAGATCGGGGACAGCTTCTCTACGAGCAGTACTTC.

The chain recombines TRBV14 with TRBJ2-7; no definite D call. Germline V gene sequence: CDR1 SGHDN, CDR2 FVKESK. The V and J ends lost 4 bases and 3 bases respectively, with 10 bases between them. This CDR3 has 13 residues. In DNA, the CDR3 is TGTGCCAGCAGCCCATACTCAAACTACGAGCAGTACTTC. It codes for CASSPYSNYEQYF.

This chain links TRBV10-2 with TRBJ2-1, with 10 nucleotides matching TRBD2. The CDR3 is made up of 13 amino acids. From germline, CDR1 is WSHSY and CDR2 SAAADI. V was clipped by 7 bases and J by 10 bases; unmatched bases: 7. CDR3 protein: CASTPAGGREQFF. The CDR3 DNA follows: TGCGCCAGCACCCCAGCGGGAGGGAGAGAGCAGTTCTTC.

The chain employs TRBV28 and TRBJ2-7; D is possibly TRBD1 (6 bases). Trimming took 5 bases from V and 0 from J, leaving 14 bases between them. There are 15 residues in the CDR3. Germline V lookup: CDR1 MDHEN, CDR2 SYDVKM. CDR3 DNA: TGTGCCAGCAGTCGCGACAGGACGGTCTCCTACGAGCAGTACTTC. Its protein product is CASSRDRTVSYEQYF.